Listed below are T cell receptor beta chains from one sample, sequenced in a study of early T cells in non-severe SARS-CoV-2 infection. Via MiXCR, TCRdb re-called the 5' RACE reads, giving one row per CDR3 protein. The table has 70,000 to 75,000 distinct CDR3 sequences, 12% seen once. The sequenced sample was whole blood. The receptors shown here come from an adult who was a healthcare worker with PCR-confirmed SARS-CoV-2 infection or an uninfected control (not recorded which). CDR3s include the opening cysteine and the closing phenylalanine or tryptophan. Each record gives: J gene, V gene, CDR3 protein.

J gene: TRBJ2-7
V gene: TRBV20-1
CDR3 protein: CSARGRPHYEQYF

J gene: TRBJ2-7
V gene: TRBV5-5
CDR3 protein: CASSFWGYEQYF

J gene: TRBJ2-7
V gene: TRBV28
CDR3 protein: CASHRGREQYF

J gene: TRBJ2-2
V gene: TRBV7-9
CDR3 protein: CASSLTQGLSSTGELFF

J gene: TRBJ2-1
V gene: TRBV7-9
CDR3 protein: CASSFSGRAYNEQFF

J gene: TRBJ2-2
V gene: TRBV29-1
CDR3 protein: CSVAGTGGTGELFF

J gene: TRBJ1-1
V gene: TRBV29-1
CDR3 protein: CSAEDRGYTEAFF

J gene: TRBJ2-7
V gene: TRBV30
CDR3 protein: CAWSSGGRLYEQYF

J gene: TRBJ2-7
V gene: TRBV29-1
CDR3 protein: CSGLEGEQYF

J gene: TRBJ2-3
V gene: TRBV5-5
CDR3 protein: CASSYAGGTDTQYF

J gene: TRBJ2-5
V gene: TRBV7-7
CDR3 protein: CASSSLGLGRETQYF

J gene: TRBJ2-2
V gene: TRBV19
CDR3 protein: CASRNTGELFF

J gene: TRBJ2-4
V gene: TRBV6-2/TRBV6-3
CDR3 protein: CASSYGTLAKNIQYF

J gene: TRBJ2-1
V gene: TRBV7-2
CDR3 protein: CASSLAPGGIYNEQFF

J gene: TRBJ2-1
V gene: TRBV7-2
CDR3 protein: CASSLGWGQSYNEQFF

J gene: TRBJ2-5
V gene: TRBV29-1
CDR3 protein: CSVAGTAETQYF

J gene: TRBJ2-7
V gene: TRBV5-5
CDR3 protein: CASSLEPRDYYEQYF

J gene: TRBJ1-6
V gene: TRBV11-2
CDR3 protein: CASSSWTPDSPLHF